Below, one T cell receptor (beta chain) is given with its context. Different DNA sequences within this sample yield the same CDR3. This sample is drawn from a study of Ad26.COV2.S vaccination and SARS-CoV-2 variants. TCRdb's table, derived via immunoSEQ multiplex PCR, lists solely in-frame clones and lacks some. The repertoire holds approximately 410,000 clones, over 75% seen once, with 3.6% in the top ten. The germline gives CDR1 SEHNR, CDR2 FQNEAQ (reference sequence). The length of the CDR3 is 13 residues. With 1 base removed from V and 2 bases from J, the gap between germline ends came to 5 bases. The treatment denotes: around 19 received Ad26.COV2.S at low or high dose, single or two shots; roughly five received placebo; per-sample allocation not given. The samples date from day 63 after the first vaccine or placebo injection.

The starting material was peripheral blood, obtained in a trial of Ad26.COV2.S vaccine versus placebo. The receptor's source is a person aged 18-60 years who received the Ad26.COV2.S COVID-19 vaccine or a placebo. The chain combines TRBV7-9 with TRBJ1-2; D gene uncertain. The chain's CDR3 is CASSLVGNYGYTF. As DNA, the CDR3 is TGTGCCAGCAGCTTAGTGGGAAACTATGGCTACACCTTC.